One sample yielded the 15 T cell receptor beta chains listed below, sequenced in a study of cytomegalovirus exposure and HLA in healthy donors. Both 60 Vbeta primers and 13 Jbeta primers went into the PCR. Sequencing was performed with immunoSEQ multiplex PCR; in TCRdb, only in-frame clones are kept and a portion is missing. This sample yields about 150,000 clones, of which under 85% are seen a single time; about 1.4% belongs to the top ten. Specimen: PBMCs. The receptors were sampled from a woman aged 25-40 years in good health and CMV-seronegative.

In its sample, this clone was seen many times. The rearrangement joins TRBV11-2 to TRBJ2-1; 13 bases match TRBD2. V shed 5 bases, J shed 5 bases, and the junction held 3 bases outside the gene matches. The length of the CDR3 is 15 residues. The germline V gene encodes CDR1 SGHAT and CDR2 FQNNGV. The chain's CDR3 is CASSQGLAGNNEQFF. For the CDR3, the DNA is TGTGCCAGCAGCCAGGGACTAGCGGGGAACAATGAGCAGTTCTTC.

This rearrangement joins TRBV10-2 to TRBJ2-5; TRBD2 matches at 8 bases. The CDR3 extends over 15 amino acids. V lost 6 bases and J lost 5; bases outside the gene matches: 11. Germline CDR1 and CDR2: WSHSY and SAAADI. The CDR3 here is CASSFPGLGGETQYF. Written as DNA, the CDR3 is TGCGCCAGCAGCTTCCCGGGACTAGGCGGGGAGACCCAGTACTTC.

The chain is built from TRBV5-1 and TRBJ1-3; D is perhaps TRBD1 (6 bases). Germline V lookup: CDR1 SGHRS, CDR2 YFSETQ. V lost 1 base and J 0 bases, leaving 14 bases between the germline ends. The CDR3 covers 17 residues. The CDR3 DNA sequence: TGCGCCAGCAGCTTGAAGGGGGTCGGCAACTCTGGAAACACCATATATTTT. Amino acid sequence: CASSLKGVGNSGNTIYF.

The V call is TRBV4-1, the J call TRBJ1-3, with TRBD1 matching over 8 bases. CDR3 size: 18 residues. V shed 0 bases and J 5 bases; nucleotides not matched to a gene: 12. Germline CDR1 and CDR2: MGHRA and YSYEKL. The CDR3 DNA reads as TGCGCCAGCAGCCAAGATTCATCCGGACAGGGTAGTAGAAACACCATATATTTT. Translated, it gives CASSQDSSGQGSRNTIYF.

The chain uses TRBV7-8 and TRBJ1-1; D unresolved. The length of the CDR3 is 11 residues. CDR1 and CDR2 (germline): SGHVS, FQNEAQ. With 4 bases removed from V and 3 bases from J, the gap between germline ends came to 3 bases. The CDR3 coding sequence is TGTGCCAGCAGCTCCGACACTGAAGCTTTCTTT. Translated, it gives CASSSDTEAFF.

This chain links TRBV6-1 with TRBJ1-1; 7 bases align to TRBD1. CDR1 is MNHNS, CDR2 SASEGT, per germline. V was pared by 6 bases and J by 0 bases, with 1 base of the junction left unmatched. This CDR3 has 13 residues. The CDR3 DNA reads as TGTGCCAGCAGGGGGACAGTGAACACTGAAGCTTTCTTT. Protein product: CASRGTVNTEAFF.

V usage is TRBV19 and J usage is TRBJ2-7; D might be TRBD2 (6 bases). The V end was cut by 5 bases, the J end by 2 bases, with 13 bases between. The CDR3 is 14 residues long. Germline CDR1 is LNHDA and CDR2 is SQIVND (reference sequence). The chain's CDR3 is CASSPGREAYEQYF. The CDR3 DNA reads TGTGCCAGTAGTCCCGGTAGGGAGGCCTACGAGCAGTACTTC.

The V call is TRBV19, the J call TRBJ1-2; D unresolved. Trimming took 7 bases from V and 4 from J, leaving 10 bases between them. CDR1 is LNHDA, CDR2 SQIVND, per germline (reference sequence). The CDR3 is 12 residues long. CDR3 region: CASTNSLYGYTF. The CDR3 nucleotides are TGTGCCAGTACTAACAGTCTCTATGGCTACACCTTC. Together with reference TRBV19 and TRBJ1-2, the CDR3 gives the full variable domain: DGGITQSPKYLFRKEGQNVTLSCEQNLNHDAMYWYRQDPGQGLRLIYYSQIVNDFQKGDIAEGYSVSREKKESFPLTVTSAQKNPTAFYLCASTNSLYGYTFGSGTRLTVV.

The V and J genes are TRBV5-5 and TRBJ2-1; a possible D gene is TRBD2 (6 bases). The CDR3 loop spans 15 amino acids. Germline V gives CDR1 SGHKS, CDR2 YYEKEE (reference sequence). V lost 4 bases and J lost 7, with 18 bases in between. In nucleotides, the CDR3 is TGTGCCAGCAGCCCAGAGCGGGCCCGGGGTAATGAGCAGTTCTTC. This encodes CASSPERARGNEQFF.

About this clone: The identical CDR3 is also encoded by other nucleotide sequences in the sample. The chain carries TRBV5-1 and TRBJ2-7; 7 positions agree with TRBD1. CDR1 and CDR2 from the germline V gene are SGHRS and YFSETQ. The CDR3 length is 14 residues. The J segment lost 2 bases and the V segment lost 0 bases, leaving 2 bases of the junction unmatched. This CDR3 reads CASSLEGTAYEQYF. The CDR3 DNA sequence: TGCGCCAGCAGCTTGGAGGGGACAGCCTACGAGCAGTACTTC.

This sequence joins TRBV18 and TRBJ1-2; TRBD1 matches at 9 bases. CDR3 size: 16 residues. Trimming removed 3 bases from V and 6 bases from J; junction bases left unmatched: 11. Germline CDR1 reads KGHSH; CDR2 reads LQKENI. CDR3 protein: CASSPRTGEAFDGYTF. The DNA for the CDR3 is TGTGCCAGCTCACCTAGGACAGGGGAGGCCTTCGATGGCTACACCTTC.

The chain uses TRBV5-4 and TRBJ1-2, with 9 bases aligning to TRBD1. Germline CDR1 SGHNT, CDR2 YYREEE (reference sequence). The CDR3 has 13 amino acids. V trimming: 5 bases; J trimming: 6 bases; junction bases outside the gene matches: 5. CDR3 amino acids: CASRRTGANGYTF. The CDR3 nucleotides are TGTGCCAGCAGAAGGACAGGGGCTAATGGCTACACCTTC.

The chain recombines TRBV15 with TRBJ1-1, with 9 positions matching TRBD1. Germline CDR1 is LNHNV and CDR2 is YYDKDF (reference sequence). V was clipped by 11 bases and J by 1 base; unmatched bases: 14. The CDR3 length is 16 residues. CDR3 protein: CASPLTGGVGNTEAFF. The CDR3 DNA follows: TGTGCCTCGCCTCTTACAGGGGGCGTCGGGAACACTGAAGCTTTCTTT.

The chain recombines TRBV25-1 with TRBJ1-4; 9 nucleotides line up with TRBD1. This CDR3 contains 15 residues. V shed 4 bases and J 8 bases; nucleotides not matched to a gene: 8. Germline V lookup: CDR1 MGHDK, CDR2 SYGVNS. The CDR3 DNA reads TGTGCCAGCAGTGCAACCGGGACAGGGTGGGAAAAACTGTTTTTT. Its translation is CASSATGTGWEKLFF.

In its sample, this clone was seen once. The chain links TRBV10-3 to TRBJ2-3; D might be TRBD1 (6 bases). Trimming took 7 bases from V and 5 from J, leaving 13 bases between them. This CDR3 has 13 amino acids. Germline-derived CDR1 and CDR2 are ENHRY and SYGVKD. DNA of the CDR3: TGTGCCATCACCCAGGGGCCCCAAGATACGCAGTATTTT. Translating gives CAITQGPQDTQYF.